Below are 3 T cell receptor beta chains sequenced from a single sample in a study of T cell responses to AZD1222 COVID-19 vaccine. TCRdb keeps only in-frame clones here, not all; method: immunoSEQ multiplex PCR. The sample holds around 140,000 clones, 85% to 95% seen once. Sample: peripheral blood, taken on day 0 of AZD1222 vaccination. These receptors came from an adult in good health.

V usage is TRBV11-2 and J usage is TRBJ1-2; D is possibly TRBD1 (6 bases). The V gene lost 3 bases and the J gene lost 2 bases, with 10 bases spanning the gap. From germline, CDR1 is SGHAT and CDR2 FQNNGV. This CDR3 is built from 14 residues. CDR3 amino acids: CASSLTRGNYGYTF. The CDR3 DNA reads TGTGCCAGCAGCTTGACTAGGGGGAACTATGGCTACACCTTC.

The genes are TRBV12-3 or TRBV12-4 and TRBJ1-3; unclear D gene. V lost 8 bases and J 4 bases, leaving 9 bases between the germline ends. This CDR3 contains 12 residues. CDR3 coding DNA: TGTGCCAGCCCCCCAGGAGGAAACACCATATATTTT. Translated, it gives CASPPGGNTIYF.

The chain employs TRBV10-3 and TRBJ2-7; D gene unclear. The CDR3 is made up of 13 amino acids. V dropped 0 bases and J dropped 5 bases, with 8 bases sitting between them. The germline gives CDR1 ENHRY, CDR2 SYGVKD. CDR3 protein: CAISESRAHEQYF. The CDR3 coding sequence is TGTGCCATCAGTGAGTCAAGGGCCCACGAGCAGTACTTC.